The 11 T cell receptor beta chains listed next were all sequenced from one sample in a study of T-cell reconstitution after alpha-beta-depleted transplantation in children. Preparing the TCRbeta library involved the use of unique molecular identifiers. TCRdb reprocessed the PCR reads via MiXCR and lists one record per CDR3 protein. The table has about 440,000 distinct CDR3 sequences, roughly 44% seen once. The sequencing here drew on PBMCs, taken before TCRalphabeta/CD19-depleted stem cell transplant. Receptors originate from a girl aged 2-10 years with aplastic anemia, due to receive a stem cell transplant.

V gene TRBV5-1 combines with J gene TRBJ1-2; possibly TRBD1 for D (6 bases). Germline CDR1 reads SGHRS; CDR2 reads YFSETQ. The V end lost 4 bases, the J end lost 5 bases, and 18 bases lay between the germline ends. The CDR3 is made up of 15 amino acids. Here the CDR3 reads CASSAQGDNPYGYTF. For the CDR3, the DNA is TGCGCCAGCAGCGCACAGGGAGATAACCCATATGGCTACACCTTC.

This clonotype has just a few counts. The rearrangement uses TRBV27 and TRBJ1-2; no clear D. This CDR3 region has 12 residues. Germline loops: CDR1 MNHEY, CDR2 SMNVEV (reference sequence). Trimming took 4 bases from V and 6 from J, leaving 9 bases between them. This chain's CDR3 is CASSSGPDGYTF. CDR3 in DNA: TGTGCCAGCAGTTCCGGACCTGATGGCTACACCTTC.

This clonotype was detected once. This chain connects TRBV6-5 to TRBJ1-1, with D tentatively TRBD1 (6 bases). The V gene lost 2 bases and the J gene lost 3 bases, with 10 bases spanning the gap. This CDR3 has 14 amino acids. The V gene's germline CDR1 is MNHEY and CDR2 SVGAGI. The CDR3 spells CASSYTRGYTEAFF. The CDR3, as DNA: TGTGCCAGCAGTTACACCAGGGGATACACTGAAGCTTTCTTT.

The chain has TRBV15 and TRBJ1-2; D is perhaps TRBD1 (5 bases). Trimming removed 4 bases at V and 6 bases at J, with 15 bases between. The CDR3 is 14 residues long. The germline V gene has CDR1 LNHNV and CDR2 YYDKDF (reference sequence). Here the CDR3 reads CATSTGTAQNGYTF. The CDR3 coding sequence is TGTGCCACCAGCACCGGGACGGCCCAGAATGGCTACACCTTC.

This clonotype was seen more than once but under ten times. The chain uses TRBV27 and TRBJ1-1; D remains unclear. The germline V gene has CDR1 MNHEY and CDR2 SMNVEV (reference sequence). Trimming took off 1 base at V and 6 bases at J, with 9 bases between the two ends. The CDR3 extends over 13 amino acids. CDR3: CASSLYSPPEAFF. DNA of the CDR3: TGTGCCAGCAGTTTATATTCGCCTCCTGAAGCTTTCTTT.

This rearrangement joins TRBV29-1 to TRBJ2-5; TRBD1 matches 7 bases. Germline CDR1 and CDR2: SQVTM and ANQGSEA. The CDR3 contains 13 residues. Trimming removed 2 bases from V and 5 bases from J; junction bases left unmatched: 5. CDR3 protein: CSVESPQGETQYF. CDR3 DNA sequence: TGCAGCGTTGAATCCCCACAGGGGGAGACCCAGTACTTC.

The chain is built from TRBV11-1 and TRBJ2-1; 15 bases fit TRBD2. The CDR3 consists of 18 residues. Germline trimming cut 5 bases from V and 8 bases from J; bases unmatched to any gene: 13. Germline V gives CDR1 SGHAT, CDR2 FQDESV (reference sequence). The CDR3 loop reads CASSPGTSGGSEAYEQFF. The CDR3 DNA follows: TGTGCCAGCAGCCCCGGGACTAGCGGGGGGTCTGAGGCATATGAGCAGTTCTTC. The full variable domain, in which reference TRBV11-1 and TRBJ2-1 provide the parts outside the CDR3, is EAEVAQSPRYKITEKSQAVAFWCDPISGHATLYWYRQILGQGPELLVQFQDESVVDDSQLPKDRFSAERLKGVDSTLKIQPAELGDSAMYLCASSPGTSGGSEAYEQFFGPGTRLTVL.

This clonotype was picked up a small number of times. This chain connects TRBV20-1 to TRBJ2-4; D perhaps matches TRBD2 (5 bases). Trimming removed 6 bases at V and 7 bases at J, with 16 bases between. The CDR3 runs 13 residues. Germline V lookup: CDR1 DFQATT, CDR2 SNEGSKA (reference sequence). CDR3 region: CSASPTPGNIQYF. In DNA form, the CDR3 reads TGCAGTGCCAGCCCCACCCCGGGGAACATTCAGTACTTC.

The genes are TRBV7-3 and TRBJ2-3, with 9 positions matching TRBD2. This CDR3 spans 18 amino acids. Germline assignment: CDR1 SGHTA and CDR2 FQGTGA. V gave up 3 bases and J gave up 5 bases; unmatched junction bases: 15. CDR3 amino acids: CASSFRLLSSGVRDTQYF. The CDR3 DNA reads TGTGCCAGCAGCTTCCGCCTTTTGTCTAGCGGGGTTCGAGATACGCAGTATTTT. The complete variable domain, with remaining parts taken from reference TRBV7-3 and TRBJ2-3, reads GAGVSQTPSNKVTEKGKYVELRCDPISGHTALYWYRQSLGQGPEFLIYFQGTGAADDSGLPNDRFFAVRPEGSVSTLKIQRTERGDSAVYLCASSFRLLSSGVRDTQYFGPGTRLTVL.

As regards this clonotype: A much larger clone sits a single nucleotide away, making a read error possible. Without the conserved terminal phenylalanine or tryptophan, this CDR3 likely stems from a read error. The chain joins TRBV3-1 to TRBJ2-1, with 12 bases identical to TRBD2. Germline V gene lookup returns CDR1 LGHDT and CDR2 YNNKEL (reference sequence). V dropped 0 bases and J dropped 8; count of bases not matched to a gene: 5. The CDR3 sequence is 16 residues long. The CDR3 protein is CASSQDLAGGTYEQFL. In nucleotides, the CDR3 is TGTGCCAGCAGCCAAGATCTAGCGGGAGGGACATATGAGCAGTTCCTC.

This clonotype was observed a few times. The CDR3 region has the DNA TGTGCCAGCAGCCCCTCTGCCGGCCCTACCGGGGAGCTGTTTTTT. Translation: CASSPSAGPTGELFF. This chain links TRBV7-2 with TRBJ2-2; no definite D call. Trimming left V 5 bases short and J 5 bases short, with 15 bases between. The CDR3 extends over 15 amino acids. CDR1 and CDR2 from the germline V gene are SGHTA and FQGNSA.